The 8 T cell receptor beta chains presented below share a single source sample, sequenced in a study of CD8 T cells in ankylosing spondylitis. TCRdb itself ran the 5' RACE reads through MiXCR, one entry per CDR3 protein. In the table there are just over 300,000 distinct CDR3 sequences, around 21% of which are singletons. The sequenced material came from blood, either unsorted or a sorted T cell fraction (not recorded which). The receptors shown here come from a female donor with ankylosing spondylitis or in good health (not recorded which).

V is TRBV9 and J is TRBJ2-2; D is possibly TRBD2 (5 bases). The germline V gene encodes CDR1 SGDLS and CDR2 YYNGEE. The CDR3 runs 15 residues. Trimming cost V 0 bases and J 6 bases, with 12 bases left between them. In DNA form, the CDR3 reads TGTGCCAGCAGCGTAGTGGGTAGCGCGGCCGGGGAGCTGTTTTTT. Residues: CASSVVGSAAGELFF.

The gene calls are TRBV12-3 or TRBV12-4 and TRBJ1-2; D is ambiguous. With 7 bases removed from V and 5 bases from J, the gap between germline ends came to 17 bases. This CDR3 is 14 amino acids long. The CDR3 DNA reads as TGTGCCAGCAAACCCTCGGGAAGCCTTTATGGCTACACCTTC. This encodes CASKPSGSLYGYTF.

V usage is TRBV7-8 and J usage is TRBJ1-1; TRBD1 agrees at 9 bases. Looked up from germline, CDR1 is SGHVS and CDR2 is FQNEAQ. V lost 5 bases and J lost 9; bases outside the gene matches: 7. CDR3 length equals 13 residues. In DNA, the CDR3 is TGTGCCAGCAGCGACAAAGGGACAGGGAAAGCTTTCTTT. Translated, it gives CASSDKGTGKAFF.

V gene TRBV7-2 combines with J gene TRBJ1-5; 8 positions agree with TRBD1. The CDR3 has 15 residues. The V gene's germline CDR1 is SGHTA and CDR2 FQGNSA. V lost 2 bases to trimming and J lost 3 bases; unmatched junction nucleotides: 3. As DNA, the CDR3 is TGTGCCAGCAGCTTAATGACAGGGGACAATCAGCCCCAGCATTTT. Translation: CASSLMTGDNQPQHF.

This clonotype was counted many times. This chain joins TRBV6-2 or TRBV6-3 and TRBJ2-7, with D possibly matching TRBD2 (6 bases). Trimming cost V 4 bases and J 3 bases, with 10 bases left between them. This CDR3 is built from 13 residues. Per germline, CDR1 MNHEY and CDR2 SVGEGT. The CDR3 DNA follows: TGTGCCAGCAGTTCCCGACTAGGCTACGAGCAGTACTTC. This gives the protein CASSSRLGYEQYF.

The chain couples TRBV12-3 or TRBV12-4 to TRBJ1-2; the D is unclear. Trimming took 2 bases from V and 7 from J, leaving 8 bases between them. The CDR3 runs 12 residues. This CDR3 is CASSLSRIGYTF. The DNA for the CDR3 is TGTGCCAGCAGTTTAAGCAGGATTGGCTACACCTTC.

The chain couples TRBV7-6 to TRBJ2-1; 10 nucleotides align to TRBD2. CDR3 length: 16 residues. CDR1 SGHVS and CDR2 FNYEAQ come from the germline V gene. V was pared by 4 bases and J by 12 bases, with 15 bases of the junction left unmatched. CDR3 in amino acids: CASSSSSLAGAVGQFF. CDR3 DNA sequence: TGTGCCAGCAGCTCAAGTTCCCTAGCGGGAGCTGTGGGGCAGTTCTTC. Full variable domain (remainder filled in from reference TRBV7-6 and TRBJ2-1): GAGVSQSPRYKVTKRGQDVALRCDPISGHVSLYWYRQALGQGPEFLTYFNYEAQQDKSGLPNDRFSAERPEGSISTLTIQRTEQRDSAMYRCASSSSSLAGAVGQFFGPGTRLTVL.

CDR3 bases: TGTGCCAGCAGTTACGGGGCGGAGGGGAATGGCTACACCTTC. It translates to CASSYGAEGNGYTF. The gene calls are TRBV6-2 or TRBV6-3 and TRBJ1-2, with D possibly TRBD1 on 5 matching bases. The germline V and J ends were trimmed by 2 bases and 6 bases, with 13 bases remaining between them. Germline V gene data show CDR1 as MNHEY and CDR2 as SVGEGT. The CDR3 totals 14 residues.